This T cell receptor (beta chain) came from a study of beta chain features in type 1 diabetes. The authors reverse transcribed all of the isolated RNA, so sequencing captured expressed TCRB transcripts. Generated by immunoSEQ multiplex PCR, the TCRdb table keeps only in-frame clones and is missing some. There are fewer than 550,000 clones in the sample; roughly an eighth occur only once, and 0.045% to 0.05% lies in the top ten. The CDR3 has 14 residues. J gave up 1 base and V 4 bases, and 3 bases lay outside the gene matches. Germline CDR1 LNHDA, CDR2 SQIVND (reference sequence). This clone appeared a few times.

The chain couples TRBV19 to TRBJ1-1; 7 positions match TRBD1. The sequence was obtained from a woman under 30 in good health. Source material: naive CD4+ T cells from blood. As DNA, the CDR3 is TGTGCCAGTAGTACGGGACAGCCGAACACTGAAGCTTTCTTT. Its protein product is CASSTGQPNTEAFF. The full variable domain, in which reference TRBV19 and TRBJ1-1 provide the parts outside the CDR3, is DGGITQSPKYLFRKEGQNVTLSCEQNLNHDAMYWYRQDPGQGLRLIYYSQIVNDFQKGDIAEGYSVSREKKESFPLTVTSAQKNPTAFYLCASSTGQPNTEAFFGQGTRLTVV.